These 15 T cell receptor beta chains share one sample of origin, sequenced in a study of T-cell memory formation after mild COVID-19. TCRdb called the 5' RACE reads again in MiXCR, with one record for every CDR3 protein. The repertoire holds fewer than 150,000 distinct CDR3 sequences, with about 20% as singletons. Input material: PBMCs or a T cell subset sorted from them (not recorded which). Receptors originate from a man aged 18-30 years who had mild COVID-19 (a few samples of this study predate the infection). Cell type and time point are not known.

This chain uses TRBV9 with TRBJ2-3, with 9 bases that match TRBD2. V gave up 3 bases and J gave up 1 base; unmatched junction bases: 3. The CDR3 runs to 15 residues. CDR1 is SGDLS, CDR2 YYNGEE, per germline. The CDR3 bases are TGTGCCAGCAGCGGCGGGGGGGGAGGCACAGATACGCAGTATTTT. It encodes CASSGGGGGTDTQYF.

DNA for the CDR3: TGCACCTGCCCCGCAGATACGCAGTATTTT. Translation: CTCPADTQYF. The chain links TRBV1 to TRBJ2-3. TRBV1 is a known pseudogene. This CDR3 is 10 amino acids long.

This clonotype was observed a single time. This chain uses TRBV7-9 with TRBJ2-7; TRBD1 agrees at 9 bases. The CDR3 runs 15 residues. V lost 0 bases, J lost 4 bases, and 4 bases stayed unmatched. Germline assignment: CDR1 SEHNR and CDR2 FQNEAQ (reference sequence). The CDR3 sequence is CASSLAGTGQYEQYF. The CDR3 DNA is TGTGCCAGCAGCTTAGCCGGGACAGGGCAGTACGAGCAGTACTTC.

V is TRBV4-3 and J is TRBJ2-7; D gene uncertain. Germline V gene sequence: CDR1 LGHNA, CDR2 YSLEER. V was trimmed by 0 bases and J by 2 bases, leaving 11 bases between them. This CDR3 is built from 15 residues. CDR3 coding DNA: TGCGCCAGCAGCCAAGATGAAGGGATCCCCTACGAGCAGTACTTC. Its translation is CASSQDEGIPYEQYF.

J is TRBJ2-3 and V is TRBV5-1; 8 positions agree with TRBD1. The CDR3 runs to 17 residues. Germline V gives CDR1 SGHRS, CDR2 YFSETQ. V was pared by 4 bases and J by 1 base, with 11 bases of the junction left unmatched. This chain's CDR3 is CASSADRDWGGTDTQYF. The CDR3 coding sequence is TGCGCCAGCAGCGCGGACAGGGACTGGGGTGGCACAGATACGCAGTATTTT.

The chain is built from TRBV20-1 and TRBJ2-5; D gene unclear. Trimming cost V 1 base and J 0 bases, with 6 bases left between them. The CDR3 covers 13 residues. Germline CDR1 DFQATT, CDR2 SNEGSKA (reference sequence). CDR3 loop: CSARGQNQETQYF. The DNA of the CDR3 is TGCAGTGCTAGAGGGCAGAACCAAGAGACCCAGTACTTC.

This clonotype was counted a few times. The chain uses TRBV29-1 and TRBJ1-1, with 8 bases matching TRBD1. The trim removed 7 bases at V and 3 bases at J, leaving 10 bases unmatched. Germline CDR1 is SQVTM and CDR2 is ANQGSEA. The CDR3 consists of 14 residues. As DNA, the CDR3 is TGCAGCGGACGGACAGGGTCTACGGACACTGAAGCTTTCTTT. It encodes CSGRTGSTDTEAFF.

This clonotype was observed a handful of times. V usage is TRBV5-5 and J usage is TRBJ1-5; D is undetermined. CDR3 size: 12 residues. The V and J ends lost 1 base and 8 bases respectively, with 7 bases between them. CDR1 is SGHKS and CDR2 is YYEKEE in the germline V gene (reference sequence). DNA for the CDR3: TGTGCCAGCAGCTTGACTGGGGAGCCCCAGCATTTT. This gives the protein CASSLTGEPQHF.

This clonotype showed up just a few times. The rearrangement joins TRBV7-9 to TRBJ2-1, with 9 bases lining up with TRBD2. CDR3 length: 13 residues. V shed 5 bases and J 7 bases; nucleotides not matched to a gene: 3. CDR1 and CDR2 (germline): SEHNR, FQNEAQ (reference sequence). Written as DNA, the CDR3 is TGTGCCAGCAGCCTGGGACTAGCTAATGAGCAGTTCTTC. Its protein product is CASSLGLANEQFF.

This CDR3 reads CASSQEGGISPLHF. The CDR3 DNA reads TGCGCCAGCAGCCAAGAAGGCGGAATTTCACCCCTCCACTTT. The V call is TRBV4-3, the J call TRBJ1-6; D is undetermined. This CDR3 is 14 amino acids long. Trimming took 0 bases from V and 9 from J, leaving 9 bases between them. CDR1 and CDR2 (germline): LGHNA, YSLEER.

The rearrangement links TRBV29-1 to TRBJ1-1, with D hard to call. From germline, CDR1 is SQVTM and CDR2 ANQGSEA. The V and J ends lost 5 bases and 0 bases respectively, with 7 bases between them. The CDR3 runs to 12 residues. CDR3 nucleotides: TGCAGCGTTCTCACCATGAACACTGAAGCTTTCTTT. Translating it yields CSVLTMNTEAFF.

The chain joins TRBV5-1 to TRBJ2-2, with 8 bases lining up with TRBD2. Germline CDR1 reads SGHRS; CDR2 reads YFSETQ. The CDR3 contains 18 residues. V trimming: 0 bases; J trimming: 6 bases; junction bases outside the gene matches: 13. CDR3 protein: CASSLGLAGSVMAGELFF. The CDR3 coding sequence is TGCGCCAGCAGCTTGGGATTAGCGGGGTCGGTGATGGCCGGGGAGCTGTTTTTT.

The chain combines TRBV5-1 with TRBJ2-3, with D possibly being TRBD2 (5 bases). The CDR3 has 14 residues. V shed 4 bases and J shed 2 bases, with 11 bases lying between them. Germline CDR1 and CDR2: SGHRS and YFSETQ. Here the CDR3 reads CASSPLANTDTQYF. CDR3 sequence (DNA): TGCGCCAGCAGCCCCTTAGCGAACACAGATACGCAGTATTTT.

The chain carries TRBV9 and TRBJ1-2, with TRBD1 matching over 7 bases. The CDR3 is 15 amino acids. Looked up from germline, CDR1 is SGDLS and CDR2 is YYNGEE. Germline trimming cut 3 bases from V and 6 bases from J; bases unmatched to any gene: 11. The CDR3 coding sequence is TGTGCCAGCAGCGCCAGGGACAGATTATTGAATGGCTACACCTTC. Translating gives CASSARDRLLNGYTF.

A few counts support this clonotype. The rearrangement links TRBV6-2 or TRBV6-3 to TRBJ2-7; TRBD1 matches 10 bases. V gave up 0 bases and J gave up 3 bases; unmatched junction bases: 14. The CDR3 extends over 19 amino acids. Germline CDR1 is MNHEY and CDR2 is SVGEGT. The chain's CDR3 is CASSYSPPGTGAAVYEQYV. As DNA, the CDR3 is TGTGCCAGCAGTTACTCCCCCCCCGGGACAGGGGCGGCGGTCTACGAGCAGTACGTC.